A single T cell receptor (beta chain) is shown here with its context. The clone's antigen remains unknown. The sample holds no much larger clone one base away, and base qualities are not on file. This specimen comes from a study of shared T cell receptors in the human thymus (dated by TCRdb to the early 2020s). Study-wide context: The study investigated the way shared, self-reactive T-cell receptor alpha chains are produced in the human thymus.

The library was generated by the immunoSEQ multiplex PCR assay. TCRdb's version of the immuneACCESS table is confined to in-frame rearrangements and falls short of the full clone set. An unresolved V gene accounts for under half of the shortfall where checked; the remainder is of unknown origin. This sample comprises hundreds of thousands of clones, roughly 90% of them detected only once. The leading ten clones occupy 0.0095% to 0.011% of the sample. This sample was shared with a second study, whose subject was human thymus T cells. The second publication reports: The donors were immunologically healthy infants in Finland who had open corrective cardiac surgery for congenital heart defects. The thymus tissue came from surgical resects taken out during corrective cardiac surgery. Both the thymic and the peripheral blood repertoires appeared to show biased V and J gene segment usage. According to the related research, thymic TCR repertoires were highly overlapping among unrelated individuals. The study characterized TCR alpha and beta repertoires from under ten infant thymus samples and a few related peripheral blood samples. Donor ages ranging from roughly 6 to 244 days were recorded, and more than 5 male and a couple of female infants were included in the cohort. After being mechanically released from the tissue, thymocytes were kept at -70 degrees C in pellets of about 8.5-30 million cells. A QIAsymphony instrument was used to extract genomic DNA from the frozen cell pellets. The immunoSEQ multiplex PCR assay was used to amplify the TCRB and TCRAD loci from a standardized quantity of quality-controlled genomic DNA. The amplicons covered the V(D)J region and were long enough to include the CDR3 and to identify the V and J genes. Through the commercial immunoSEQ service, the amplicons were sequenced on an Illumina platform. Primer bias and sequencing errors were corrected using previously described methods, and TCRAD and TCRB definitions followed the IMGT database. The repertoires were analysed using immunoSEQ Analyzer 3.0 and VDJTools for basic statistics, V/J segment usage, diversity estimates, rarefaction and pairwise overlap. Chao1, ChaoE, Efron-Thisted, Shannon and inverse Simpson indices were used to estimate diversity, which was also estimated on datasets down-sampled to the smallest sample. Repertoire overlap was assessed by strict matching of CDR3 nucleotide sequence, V gene and J gene, and clustering was done by Jaccard-based multidimensional scaling. On average, thymus samples yielded some 810,000 unique TCRB clonotypes, whereas blood samples yielded about 84,000.

The source of this sequence is a boy in the first two years of life with a congenital heart defect. Donor details come from another sample of the same person, matched by shared clones. Specimen: thymocytes.

The CDR3 amino acid sequence is: CASSIDQQNRLHF. The DNA is TGTGCCAGTAGTATAGATCAACAGAATAGGTTGCATTTT. This chain joins TRBV19 to TRBJ1-5, with no reliable assignment of the D segment. Via the germline V gene (reference sequence), CDR1 is LNHDA and CDR2 SQIVND. V and J lose 0 bases and 15 bases, and a span of 15 bases separates them. CDR3 length: 13 amino acids, cysteine to phenylalanine. The retained sequence is limited to the CDR3, 39 bases, with the frame set at the first base. The entire variable domain, with the stretches around the CDR3 drawn from the reference TRBV19 and TRBJ1-5 proteins, is DGGITQSPKYLFRKEGQNVTLSCEQNLNHDAMYWYRQDPGQGLRLIYYSQIVNDFQKGDIAEGYSVSREKKESFPLTVTSAQKNPTAFYLCASSIDQQNRLHFGDGTRLSIL.